The T cell receptor (beta chain) under discussion was sequenced for a study of T cells in Graves' hyperthyroidism and ophthalmopathy. Study-level points and caveats: Among clonotypes expanded in thyroid above 0.001, most were also found in blood. Separation of ophthalmopathy from stable hyperthyroidism was achieved by a 13 V-J model.

With V trimmed by 4 bases and J by 4 bases, 8 bases remained unmatched. CDR1 and CDR2 (germline): SGHRS, YFSETQ. This CDR3 comprises 15 residues. At least ten counts were recorded for this clonotype. The antigen is unknown. Researchers took RNA transcripts and amplified the TCR beta CDR3 regions from them. A first-round RT-PCR of the TCR CDR3 used the HTBI primer set. TCRdb recomputed calls from the multiplex PCR reads with MiXCR, one row per CDR3 protein. The sample holds around 250,000 distinct CDR3 sequences, around 25% seen once. The sample consisted of blood. The receptor comes from a woman between 40 and 50 years old with Graves' ophthalmopathy. The rearrangement links TRBV5-1 to TRBJ1-2, with TRBD1 matching over 9 bases. This CDR3 is CASSPGQGRAYGYTF. In nucleotides, the CDR3 is TGCGCCAGCAGCCCAGGACAGGGGCGGGCCTATGGCTACACCTTC.